This T cell receptor (beta chain) was sequenced in a study of OX40 agonist ivuxolimab in advanced cancers. Study-level information: Prior checkpoint blockade (anti-PD-1, anti-PD-L1 or anti-CTLA-4) was permitted; roughly 40% had it.

Data came from immunoSEQ multiplex PCR; TCRdb stores just in-frame clones and leaves some out. The profile shows around 63,000 clones, about 88% of them singletons. The germline CDR1 and CDR2 sequences are SGHAT and FQNNGV. This CDR3 comprises 14 residues. V lost 1 base and J lost 4; bases outside the gene matches: 2. The sampling schedule covered blood at baseline, cycle 4 day 1, and cycle 7 day 1. The starting material was CD4+ or CD8+ T cells sorted from blood, obtained in a trial of the OX40 agonist ivuxolimab. This sequence was found in an adult with an advanced solid tumor such as melanoma, head and neck, liver or kidney cancer. V is TRBV11-2 and J is TRBJ2-7; 9 bases map to TRBD1. CDR3 in DNA: TGTGCCAGCAGCTTAGTGGGACAGGGTTACGAGCAGTACTTC. Translated, it gives CASSLVGQGYEQYF. Full variable domain (outside the CDR3, taken from reference TRBV11-2 and TRBJ2-7): EAGVAQSPRYKIIEKRQSVAFWCNPISGHATLYWYQQILGQGPKLLIQFQNNGVVDDSQLPKDRFSAERLKGVDSTLKIQPAKLEDSAVYLCASSLVGQGYEQYFGPGTRLTVT.